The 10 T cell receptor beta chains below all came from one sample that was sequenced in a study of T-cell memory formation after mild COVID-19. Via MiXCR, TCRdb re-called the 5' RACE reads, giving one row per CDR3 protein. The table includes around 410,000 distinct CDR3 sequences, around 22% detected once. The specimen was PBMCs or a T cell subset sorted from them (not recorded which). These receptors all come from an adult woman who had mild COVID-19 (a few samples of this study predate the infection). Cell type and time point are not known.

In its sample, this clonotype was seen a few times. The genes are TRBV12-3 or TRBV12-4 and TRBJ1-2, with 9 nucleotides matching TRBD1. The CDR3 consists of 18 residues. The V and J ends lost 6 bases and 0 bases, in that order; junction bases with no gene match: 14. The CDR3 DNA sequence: TGTGCCAGCAGCCCAGGGACAGGGTCACAATGGGCTAACTATGGCTACACCTTC. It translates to CASSPGTGSQWANYGYTF.

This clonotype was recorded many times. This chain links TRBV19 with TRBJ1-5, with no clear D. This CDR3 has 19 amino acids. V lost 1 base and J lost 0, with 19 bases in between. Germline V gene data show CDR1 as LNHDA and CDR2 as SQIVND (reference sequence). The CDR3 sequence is CASSIGKGMRPYSNQPQHF. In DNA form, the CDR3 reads TGTGCCAGTAGTATAGGTAAGGGAATGCGCCCTTATAGCAATCAGCCCCAGCATTTT.

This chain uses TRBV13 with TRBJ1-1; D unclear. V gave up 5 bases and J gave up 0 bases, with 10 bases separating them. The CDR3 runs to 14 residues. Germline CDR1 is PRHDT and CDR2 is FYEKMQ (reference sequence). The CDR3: CASSRATLNTEAFF. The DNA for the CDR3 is TGTGCCAGCAGCCGGGCCACCTTGAACACTGAAGCTTTCTTT.

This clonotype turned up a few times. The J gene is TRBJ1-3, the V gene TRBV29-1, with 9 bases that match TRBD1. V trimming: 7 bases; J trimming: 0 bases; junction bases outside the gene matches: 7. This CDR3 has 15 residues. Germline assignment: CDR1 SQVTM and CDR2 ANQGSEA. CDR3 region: CSASDRGLSGNTIYF. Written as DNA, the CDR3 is TGCAGCGCTTCGGACAGGGGCCTCTCTGGAAACACCATATATTTT.

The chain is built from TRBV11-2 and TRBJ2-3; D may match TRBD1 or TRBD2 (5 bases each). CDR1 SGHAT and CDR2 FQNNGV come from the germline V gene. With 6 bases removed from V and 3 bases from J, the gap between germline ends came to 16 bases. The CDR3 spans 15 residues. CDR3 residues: CASRLGTSATDTQYF. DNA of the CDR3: TGTGCCAGCAGGCTAGGGACCTCCGCTACAGATACGCAGTATTTT.

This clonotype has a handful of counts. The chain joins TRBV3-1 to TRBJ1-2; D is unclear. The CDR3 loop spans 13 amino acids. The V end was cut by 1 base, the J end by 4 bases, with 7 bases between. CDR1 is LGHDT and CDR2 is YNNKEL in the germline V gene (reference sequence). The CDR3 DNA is TGTGCCAGCAGCCAAGGGAGGGCCTATGGCTACACCTTC. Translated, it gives CASSQGRAYGYTF.

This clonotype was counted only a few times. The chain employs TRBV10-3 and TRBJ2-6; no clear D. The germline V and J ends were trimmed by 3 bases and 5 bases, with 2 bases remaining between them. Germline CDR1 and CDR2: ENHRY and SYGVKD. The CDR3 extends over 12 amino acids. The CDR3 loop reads CAISDRANVLTF. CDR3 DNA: TGTGCCATCAGTGACCGGGCCAACGTCCTGACTTTC.

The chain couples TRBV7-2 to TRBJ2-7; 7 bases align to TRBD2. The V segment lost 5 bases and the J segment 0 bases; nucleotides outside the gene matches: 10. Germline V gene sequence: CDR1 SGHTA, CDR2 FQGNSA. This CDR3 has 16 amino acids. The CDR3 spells CASSQPLGGSSYEQYF. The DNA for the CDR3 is TGTGCCAGCAGCCAACCCCTCGGGGGGAGCTCCTACGAGCAGTACTTC.

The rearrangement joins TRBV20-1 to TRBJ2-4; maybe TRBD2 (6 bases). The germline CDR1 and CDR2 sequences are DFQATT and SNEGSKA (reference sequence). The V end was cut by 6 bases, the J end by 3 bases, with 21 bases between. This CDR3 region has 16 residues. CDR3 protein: CSATREELVVKNIQYF. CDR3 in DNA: TGCAGTGCCACCAGGGAGGAACTGGTTGTCAAAAACATTCAGTACTTC.

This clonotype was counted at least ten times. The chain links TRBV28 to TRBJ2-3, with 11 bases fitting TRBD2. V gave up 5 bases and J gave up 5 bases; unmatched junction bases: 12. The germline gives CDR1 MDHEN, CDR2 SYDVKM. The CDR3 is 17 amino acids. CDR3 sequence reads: CASSTLNSGRARDTQYF. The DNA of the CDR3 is TGTGCCAGCAGTACCCTTAATAGCGGGAGGGCCAGAGATACGCAGTATTTT. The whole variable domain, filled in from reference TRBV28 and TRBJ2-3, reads DVKVTQSSRYLVKRTGEKVFLECVQDMDHENMFWYRQDPGLGLRLIYFSYDVKMKEKGDIPEGYSVSREKKERFSLILESASTNQTSMYLCASSTLNSGRARDTQYFGPGTRLTVL.